This TCR beta chain was obtained from a study of blood T cell repertoires in COVID-19. Here immunoSEQ multiplex PCR was the method, and the copy in TCRdb shows in-frame clones only, minus some. The table has roughly 94,000 clones, around 80% seen once. In germline, CDR1 is SGHAT, CDR2 FQNNGV. The J segment lost 9 bases and the V segment lost 6 bases, leaving 5 bases of the junction unmatched. The CDR3 extends over 12 amino acids. The sequencing input was peripheral blood. This receptor was identified in a man between 60 and 75 years old with acute or convalescent COVID-19. V and J are TRBV11-2 and TRBJ2-1, with 7 bases aligning to TRBD1. The CDR3 spells CASRSGQREQFF. Here the CDR3 DNA reads TGTGCCAGCAGATCGGGACAGCGTGAGCAGTTCTTC.